The clone carrying this T cell receptor (beta chain) turned up a few times. A junction end diverges from the germline sequence, so it may reflect a read error. CDR1 is SGHTA, CDR2 FQGNSA, per germline. CDR3 length equals 14 residues. These data belong to a study of T cell repertoires in cytomegalovirus infection. TCRdb passed the reads through MiXCR, listing each CDR3 protein once. The sample includes about 130,000 distinct CDR3 sequences, roughly 9% of them seen just once. Sequenced material: PBMCs. This sequence originates from a human donor in good health (CMV status not recorded). Some clones in this sample may be carry-over from other donors' samples. The chain is built from TRBV7-2 and TRBJ2-1; unclear D gene. The CDR3 sequence: CASSLAGSSNEQFF. The CDR3 DNA reads TGTGCCAGCAGCTTAGCTGGCTCCTCCAATGAGCAGTTCTTC. Looking up the rest from reference TRBV7-2 and TRBJ2-1 gives the full variable domain: GAGVSQSPSNKVTEKGKDVELRCDPISGHTALYWYRQSLGQGLEFLIYFQGNSAPDKSGLPSDRFSAERTGGSVSTLTIQRTQQEDSAVYLCASSLAGSSNEQFFGPGTRLTVL.